The source of this T cell receptor beta chain is a study of OX40 agonist ivuxolimab in advanced cancers. The repertoire was sequenced with immunoSEQ multiplex PCR; TCRdb's copy has only in-frame clones and lacks some. The data hold tens of thousands of clones, with 90% to 95% observed a single time. Source: CD4+ or CD8+ T cells sorted from blood, taken in a trial of the OX40 agonist ivuxolimab. The source of this sequence is an adult with an advanced solid tumor such as melanoma, head and neck, liver or kidney cancer.

CDR3 sequence: CASSVAGQGVYEQYF. The CDR3 DNA is TGTGCCAGCAGCGTAGCGGGACAGGGTGTTTACGAGCAGTACTTC. The V call is TRBV9, the J call TRBJ2-7; 9 bases line up with TRBD1. V shed 0 bases and J 4 bases; nucleotides not matched to a gene: 5. The CDR3 is 15 residues long. CDR1 SGDLS and CDR2 YYNGEE come from the germline V gene.